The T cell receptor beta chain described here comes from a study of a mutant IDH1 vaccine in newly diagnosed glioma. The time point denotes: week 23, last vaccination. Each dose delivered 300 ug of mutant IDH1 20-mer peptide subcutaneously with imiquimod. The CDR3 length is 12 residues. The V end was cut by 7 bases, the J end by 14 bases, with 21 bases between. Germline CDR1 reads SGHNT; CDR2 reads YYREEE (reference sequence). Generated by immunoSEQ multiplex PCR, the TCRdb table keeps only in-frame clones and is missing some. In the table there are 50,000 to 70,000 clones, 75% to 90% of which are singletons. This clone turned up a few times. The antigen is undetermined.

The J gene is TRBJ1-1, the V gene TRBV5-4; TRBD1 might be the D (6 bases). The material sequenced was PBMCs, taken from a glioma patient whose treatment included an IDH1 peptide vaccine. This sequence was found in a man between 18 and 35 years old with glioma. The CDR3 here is CASEGGGSERFF. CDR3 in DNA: TGTGCCAGCGAAGGGGGAGGCTCCGAACGGTTCTTT.